The T cell receptor (beta chain) described here comes from a study of vaccination effects on CD4 cells after COVID-19. Study-level information: Expansion of antigen-specific CD4+ T cells with viral peptide pools was carried out by the ViraFEST assay before sequencing.

As concerns this clone: What it recognizes is unknown.

Study conclusions and caveats: Substantial clonal contraction characterized both infection- and vaccine-induced clones late after vaccination.

In germline, CDR1 is MNHEY, CDR2 SVGAGI. Trimming took off 10 bases at V and 0 bases at J, with 13 bases between the two ends. The CDR3 covers 14 residues. Measured with immunoSEQ multiplex PCR; TCRdb has only the in-frame clones, and not every one. The sample includes tens of thousands of clones, 65% to 85% of them seen just once. When less than 12 days of culture had elapsed, CD4+ T cells were isolated. Specimen: CD4+ T cells from PBMCs cultured without peptide, collected before COVID-19 vaccination. The TCR sequence derives from a human donor who received a COVID-19 vaccine. The genes are TRBV6-5 and TRBJ1-5; no reliable D call. CDR3 nucleotides: TGTGCCAACAAGGCAAGTTATAGCAATCAGCCCCAGCATTTT. Translation gives CANKASYSNQPQHF.